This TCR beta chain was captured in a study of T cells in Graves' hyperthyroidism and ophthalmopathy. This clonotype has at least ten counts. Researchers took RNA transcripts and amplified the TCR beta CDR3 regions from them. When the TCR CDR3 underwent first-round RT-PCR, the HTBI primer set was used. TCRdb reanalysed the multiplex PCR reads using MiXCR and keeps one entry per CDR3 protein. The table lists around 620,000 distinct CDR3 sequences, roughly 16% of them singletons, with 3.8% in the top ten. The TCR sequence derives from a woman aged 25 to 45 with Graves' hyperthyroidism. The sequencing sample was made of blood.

The DNA of the CDR3 is TGTGCCAGCAGCCTACAGGGGTTGGTCAAAAACATTCAGTACTTC. Amino acid sequence: CASSLQGLVKNIQYF. The V gene is TRBV7-2, the J gene TRBJ2-4; 7 bases are shared with TRBD1. Germline assignment: CDR1 SGHTA and CDR2 FQGNSA. V trimming: 5 bases; J trimming: 3 bases; junction bases outside the gene matches: 7. The CDR3 contains 15 residues.